The 5 T cell receptor beta chains below come from one sample, sequenced in a study of cytomegalovirus exposure and HLA in healthy donors. 60 Vbeta and 13 Jbeta primers were used in PCR. The data were produced by immunoSEQ multiplex PCR, yet TCRdb's version contains in-frame clones alone and is incomplete. This sample has fewer than 150,000 clones, with 67% found just once. Sequencing input: PBMCs. The source of these receptors is a man younger than 35 in good health and CMV-seropositive.

This clone has just a few counts. This rearrangement joins TRBV9 to TRBJ2-4; 8 bases line up with TRBD2. The trim removed 0 bases at V and 9 bases at J, leaving 20 bases unmatched. CDR1 and CDR2 from the germline V gene are SGDLS and YYNGEE. The CDR3 totals 19 residues. As DNA, the CDR3 is TGTGCCAGCAGCGTAGGCCTGGGAAGCGGGGGCTCCTCAATGGGCATTCAGTACTTC. As protein: CASSVGLGSGGSSMGIQYF.

This clone occurred a few times. The junction and the germline gene differ at one end; a read error may be behind it. This chain links TRBV11-3 with TRBJ1-2; D is unclear. This CDR3 spans 12 amino acids. Germline loops: CDR1 SGHNT, CDR2 YENEEA. CDR3 loop: CASSLDNFGYTF. The CDR3 DNA reads as TGTGCCAGCAGCTTAGATAACTTTGGCTACACCTTC. Combining the CDR3 with reference TRBV11-3 and TRBJ1-2 gives the whole variable domain EAGVVQSPRYKIIEKKQPVAFWCNPISGHNTLYWYLQNLGQGPELLIRYENEEAVDDSQLPKDRFSAERLKGVDSTLKIQPAELGDSAVYLCASSLDNFGYTFGSGTRLTVV.

This CDR3 reads CASSMGQLYEQYF. CDR3 in DNA: TGTGCCAGTAGTATGGGACAGCTCTACGAGCAGTACTTC. The chain recombines TRBV19 with TRBJ2-7, with 7 bases aligning to TRBD1. CDR3 length: 13 residues. J was trimmed by 3 bases and V by 3 bases; bases with no gene match: 2. Germline values: CDR1 LNHDA, CDR2 SQIVND (reference sequence).

The chain carries TRBV7-3 and TRBJ1-5, with D possibly TRBD1 on 6 matching bases. The CDR3 totals 14 residues. The germline V gene has CDR1 SGHTA and CDR2 FQGTGA. Deletions cut 5 bases from V and 7 bases from J, with 15 bases between. The CDR3 nucleotides are TGTGCCAGCAGCCTTCACGACAGGCCCCAGCCCCAGCATTTT. This encodes CASSLHDRPQPQHF.

V and J are TRBV7-3 and TRBJ2-1; 7 bases are a match to TRBD1. CDR1 is SGHTA, CDR2 FQGTGA, per germline. CDR3 length equals 14 residues. Trimming at V came to 0 bases and at J to 8 bases, leaving 4 bases not matched to a gene. CDR3: CASSLTTGLDEQFF. CDR3 bases: TGTGCCAGCAGCTTAACGACAGGGTTGGATGAGCAGTTCTTC.